This T cell receptor (beta chain) was retrieved from a study of blood T cell repertoires in COVID-19. Recovered status applied to Cohort 3 donors who had two consecutive negative PCRs. It also applied to those with clearance or with symptom resolution. Some clones are missing from TCRdb's copy, which holds only in-frame ones; the method was immunoSEQ multiplex PCR. The sample shows almost 400,000 clones, over 85% of them seen only once. The V gene's germline CDR1 is KGHSH and CDR2 LQKENI. Trimming left V 1 base short and J 2 bases short, with 18 bases between. CDR3 size: 18 residues. The clonotype originates from a woman in her 30s who had recovered from COVID-19. This chain uses TRBV18 with TRBJ1-3, with D maybe TRBD1 (5 bases). The sequenced sample consisted of PBMCs or T cells enriched from blood (not recorded which). The CDR3 loop is CASSPLDLGGGAGNTIYF. The CDR3 bases are TGTGCCAGCTCACCACTCGATCTGGGGGGGGGAGCTGGAAACACCATATATTTT.